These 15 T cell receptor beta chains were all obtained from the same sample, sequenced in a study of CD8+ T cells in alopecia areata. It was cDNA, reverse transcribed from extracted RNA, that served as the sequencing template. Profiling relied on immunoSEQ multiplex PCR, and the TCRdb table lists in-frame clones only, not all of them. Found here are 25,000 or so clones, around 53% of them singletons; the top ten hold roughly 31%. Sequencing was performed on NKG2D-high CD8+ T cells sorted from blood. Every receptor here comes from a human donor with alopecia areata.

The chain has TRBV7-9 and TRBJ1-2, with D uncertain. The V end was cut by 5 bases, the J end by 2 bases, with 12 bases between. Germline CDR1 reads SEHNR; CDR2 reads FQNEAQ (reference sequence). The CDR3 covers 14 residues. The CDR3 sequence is CASSPDWGNYGYTF. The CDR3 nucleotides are TGTGCCAGCAGCCCGGATTGGGGAAACTATGGCTACACCTTC.

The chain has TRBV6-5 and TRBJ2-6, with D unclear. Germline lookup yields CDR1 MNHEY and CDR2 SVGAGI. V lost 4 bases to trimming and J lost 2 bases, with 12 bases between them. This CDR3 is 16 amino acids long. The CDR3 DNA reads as TGTGCCAGCAGTTTCCCCGAGGCCGCTGGGGCCAACGTCCTGACTTTC. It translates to CASSFPEAAGANVLTF.

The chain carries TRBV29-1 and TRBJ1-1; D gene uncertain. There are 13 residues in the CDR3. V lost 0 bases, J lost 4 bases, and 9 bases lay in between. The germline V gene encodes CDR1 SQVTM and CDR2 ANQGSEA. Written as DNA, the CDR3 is TGCAGCGTTGAAGAAGGAACAGCCACTGAAGCTTTCTTT. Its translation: CSVEEGTATEAFF.

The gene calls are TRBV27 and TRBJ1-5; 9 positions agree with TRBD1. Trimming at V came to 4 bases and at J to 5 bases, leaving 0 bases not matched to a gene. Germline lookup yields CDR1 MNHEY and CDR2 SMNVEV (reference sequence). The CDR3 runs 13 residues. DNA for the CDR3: TGTGCCAGCAGTTGGACAGGGGATCAGCCCCAGCATTTT. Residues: CASSWTGDQPQHF.

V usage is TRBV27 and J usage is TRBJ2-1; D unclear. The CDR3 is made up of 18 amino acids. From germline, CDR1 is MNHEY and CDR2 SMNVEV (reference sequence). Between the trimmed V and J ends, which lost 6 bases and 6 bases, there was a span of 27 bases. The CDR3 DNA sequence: TGTGCCAGCAGCCTTGGGCCAGCCGTGAGTGTTGGAACCAATGAGCAGTTCTTC. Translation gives CASSLGPAVSVGTNEQFF.

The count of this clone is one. CDR3 protein: CASSLIDHNEQFF. The CDR3 nucleotides are TGTGCCAGCAGCTTAATTGATCACAATGAGCAGTTCTTC. This rearrangement joins TRBV7-6 to TRBJ2-1; D not resolved. The CDR3 has 13 residues. Trimming left V 2 bases short and J 5 bases short, with 7 bases between. CDR1 is SGHVS and CDR2 is FNYEAQ in the germline V gene.

The CDR3 region has the DNA TGTGCCAGCAGCTCCTCACTTTCCCCCCTGAAAGATACGCAGTATTTT. Translated: CASSSSLSPLKDTQYF. V and J are TRBV13 and TRBJ2-3; D remains ambiguous. This CDR3 contains 16 residues. Germline V lookup: CDR1 PRHDT, CDR2 FYEKMQ (reference sequence). Trimming took 4 bases from V and 5 from J, leaving 19 bases between them.

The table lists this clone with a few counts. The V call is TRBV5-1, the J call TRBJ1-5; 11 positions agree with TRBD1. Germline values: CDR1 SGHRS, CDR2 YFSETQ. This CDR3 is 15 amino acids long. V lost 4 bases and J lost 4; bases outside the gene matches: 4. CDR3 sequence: CASSEGTGGNQPQHF. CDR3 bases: TGCGCCAGCAGCGAGGGGACAGGGGGTAATCAGCCCCAGCATTTT.

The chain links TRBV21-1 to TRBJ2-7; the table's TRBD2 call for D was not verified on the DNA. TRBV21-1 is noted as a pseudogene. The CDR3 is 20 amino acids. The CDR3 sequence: CASSKDSLSSGRGEYYEQYF. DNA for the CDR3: TGTGCCAGCAGCAAAGACTCATTATCTAGCGGGAGGGGTGAATACTACGAGCAGTACTTC.

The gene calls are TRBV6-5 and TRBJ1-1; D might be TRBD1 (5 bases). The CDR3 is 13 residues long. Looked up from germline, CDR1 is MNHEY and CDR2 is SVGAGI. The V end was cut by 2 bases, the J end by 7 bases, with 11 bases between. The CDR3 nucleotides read TGTGCCAGCAGTTACAATACAGGAGTTGAAGCTTTCTTT. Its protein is CASSYNTGVEAFF.

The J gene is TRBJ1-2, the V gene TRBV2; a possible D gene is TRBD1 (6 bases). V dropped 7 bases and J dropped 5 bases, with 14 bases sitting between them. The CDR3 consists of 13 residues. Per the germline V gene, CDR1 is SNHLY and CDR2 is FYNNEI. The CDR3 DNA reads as TGTGCCAGCAATCCCAGGGGCGGTTATGGCTACACCTTC. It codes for CASNPRGGYGYTF.

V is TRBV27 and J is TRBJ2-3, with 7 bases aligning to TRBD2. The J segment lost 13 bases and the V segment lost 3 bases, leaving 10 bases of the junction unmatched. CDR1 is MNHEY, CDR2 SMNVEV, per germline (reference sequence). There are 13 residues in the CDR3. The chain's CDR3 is CASSFRSGGREYF. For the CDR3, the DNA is TGTGCCAGCAGTTTTCGATCGGGGGGACGAGAGTATTTT.

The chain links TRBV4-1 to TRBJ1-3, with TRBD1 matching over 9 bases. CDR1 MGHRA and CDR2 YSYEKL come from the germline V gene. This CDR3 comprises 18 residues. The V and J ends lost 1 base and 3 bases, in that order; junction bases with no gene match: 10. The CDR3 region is CASSQGSWTGDGGNTIYF. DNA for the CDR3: TGCGCCAGCAGCCAAGGCTCGTGGACAGGGGATGGTGGAAACACCATATATTTT.

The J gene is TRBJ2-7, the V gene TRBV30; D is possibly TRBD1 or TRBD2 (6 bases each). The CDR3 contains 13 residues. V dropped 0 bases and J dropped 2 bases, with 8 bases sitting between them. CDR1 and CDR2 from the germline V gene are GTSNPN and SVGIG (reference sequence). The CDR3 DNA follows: TGTGCCTGGAGTGTGGGGGGCCCCTACGAGCAGTACTTC. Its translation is CAWSVGGPYEQYF. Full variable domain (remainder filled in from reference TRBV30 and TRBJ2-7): SQTIHQWPATLVQPVGSPLSLECTVEGTSNPNLYWYRQAAGRGLQLLFYSVGIGQISSEVPQNLSASRPQDRQFILSSKKLLLSDSGFYLCAWSVGGPYEQYFGPGTRLTVT.

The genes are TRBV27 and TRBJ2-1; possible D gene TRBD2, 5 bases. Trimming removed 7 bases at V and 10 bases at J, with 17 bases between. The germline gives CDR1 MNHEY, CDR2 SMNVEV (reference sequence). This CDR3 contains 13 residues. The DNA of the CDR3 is TGTGCCAGCAAATTAGGACTGGGCGGAGAGCAGTTCTTC. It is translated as CASKLGLGGEQFF.